Given below is one T cell receptor beta chain in context. Its antigen is unidentified. The source of the sample is a study of T cell repertoires in cytomegalovirus infection. Overall study context: HLA-B-restricted CMV epitopes that are well studied, plus recently identified HLA-C-restricted ones, were used by the study. Indicated by public TCR beta signatures were CMV infection and matching HLA type. Study-level points and caveats: The cumulative frequency of public TCR beta families distinguished individuals who carried CMV together with the relevant HLA. It was HLA-C-restricted CMV-specific TCR beta clonotypes that dominated the response ex vivo.

V shed 1 base and J shed 3 bases, with 12 bases lying between them. The CDR3 is 15 amino acids. The germline V gene encodes CDR1 SGHVS and CDR2 FQNEAQ. In TCRdb, the reads were re-called with MiXCR into one record per CDR3 protein. Among around 800,000 distinct CDR3 sequences listed, about 31% were seen once. This chain connects TRBV7-8 to TRBJ1-2; D is undetermined. The specimen was cultured CD8+ T cells from PBMCs, collected from culture after CMV antigen stimulation. The sequence came from a human donor in good health (CMV status not recorded). Some clones in this sample may be carry-over from other donors' samples. The CDR3 loop is CASSLVGSTDYGYTF. In DNA form, the CDR3 reads TGTGCCAGCAGCTTAGTGGGTAGCACTGACTATGGCTACACCTTC.